The 11 T cell receptor beta chains below come from one sample, sequenced in a study of human T cells and chemical hapten exposure (dated by TCRdb to about 2021). The method behind the library was RACE. TCRdb shows the sequencer as NextSeq 500. TCRdb reanalyzed the raw reads on its own, using fastp at Q25 for trimming and MiXCR for clone calling, and kept in-frame beta chains. Rows are unified per CDR3 protein, each entry keeping the most common DNA and genes. For this sample the table gives tens of thousands of distinct CDR3 sequences, of which 9.5% to 10% were detected only once. The ten largest clones represent over 1.5% of the sample. The time point label on this specimen signifies: patch test 2, 6 weeks after DPC sensitization. In light of the paper, this sample's treatment or condition label describes: therapeutic diphenylcyclopropenone sensitization with weekly scalp DPC. The sample was whole blood, taken in connection with sensitization to the hapten diphenylcyclopropenone (DPC). The receptors come from a woman aged 45-65 years with alopecia areata. Some clones in this sample may be carry-over from other donors' samples.

The chain recombines TRBV10-3 with TRBJ2-7, with TRBD2 identical over 8 bases. The ends lost 2 bases at V and 3 bases at J; junction bases unmatched: 6. Germline V gene lookup returns CDR1 ENHRY and CDR2 SYGVKD. This CDR3 spans 15 amino acids. CDR3 loop: CAISEPPGLGYEQYF. The CDR3 nucleotides are TGTGCCATCAGTGAGCCCCCGGGACTAGGCTACGAGCAGTACTTC.

The chain recombines TRBV12-3 or TRBV12-4 with TRBJ2-2; D not resolved. CDR3 length equals 14 residues. With 3 bases removed from V and 0 bases from J, the gap between germline ends came to 5 bases. In nucleotides, the CDR3 is TGTGCCAGCAGTTTCCGAGCGAACACCGGGGAGCTGTTTTTT. As protein: CASSFRANTGELFF.

This chain links TRBV6-1 with TRBJ1-6; maybe TRBD1 (6 bases). The germline V and J ends were trimmed by 7 bases and 2 bases, with 12 bases remaining between them. CDR1 and CDR2 from the germline V gene are MNHNS and SASEGT. The CDR3 totals 15 residues. The CDR3, as DNA: TGTGCCAGCATTCAGGGGCTCGCCTATAATTCACCCCTCCACTTT. Translating gives CASIQGLAYNSPLHF.

The chain joins TRBV28 to TRBJ2-2; D is perhaps TRBD1 or TRBD2 (5 bases each). This CDR3 has 14 residues. Trimming cost V 7 bases and J 1 base, with 10 bases left between them. Germline V gives CDR1 MDHEN, CDR2 SYDVKM. The CDR3 region has the DNA TGTGCCAGCATCAGGGACCAGAACACCGGGGAGCTGTTTTTT. This encodes CASIRDQNTGELFF.

The table lists this clonotype with a few counts. This chain links TRBV5-1 with TRBJ2-4; TRBD1 matches at 9 bases. The CDR3 sequence is 17 residues long. V lost 5 bases to trimming and J lost 7 bases; unmatched junction nucleotides: 16. The V gene's germline CDR1 is SGHRS and CDR2 YFSETQ. The CDR3 sequence is CASSLPTGTGFDNIQYF. The CDR3 coding sequence is TGCGCCAGCAGTTTACCTACCGGGACAGGGTTTGATAACATTCAGTACTTC.

The J gene is TRBJ2-1, the V gene TRBV6-2 or TRBV6-3, with TRBD1 matching 8 bases. V shed 5 bases and J 7 bases; nucleotides not matched to a gene: 10. The CDR3 spans 15 residues. Per germline, CDR1 MNHEY and CDR2 SVGEGT. CDR3 residues: CASSPGTGGWNEQFF. The CDR3, as DNA: TGTGCCAGCAGTCCTGGGACAGGAGGGTGGAATGAGCAGTTCTTC.

This clonotype was detected ten times or more. The CDR3 DNA follows: TGTGCCAGCAGTAGACAGGGTCCCTACGAGCAGTACTTC. It is translated as CASSRQGPYEQYF. The gene calls are TRBV12-3 or TRBV12-4 and TRBJ2-7; 7 nucleotides align to TRBD1. CDR3 length: 13 amino acids. With 5 bases clipped from V and 2 bases from J, the junction kept 3 bases outside the gene matches.

This clonotype was counted many times. This rearrangement joins TRBV20-1 to TRBJ1-6; TRBD1 matches at 10 bases. V lost 1 base to trimming and J lost 9 bases; unmatched junction nucleotides: 6. Germline V gene data show CDR1 as DFQATT and CDR2 as SNEGSKA (reference sequence). The CDR3 spans 15 residues. CDR3 nucleotides: TGCAGTGCTAGAGTCGCCGGGACAGGGGTTTCACCCCTCCACTTT. It yields the protein CSARVAGTGVSPLHF.

This clonotype has just a few counts. CDR3 sequence reads: CASIGTGGGTEAFF. The CDR3 DNA reads as TGTGCCAGCATCGGGACAGGGGGAGGCACTGAAGCTTTCTTT. The chain combines TRBV6-5 with TRBJ1-1, with 11 nucleotides matching TRBD1. After removal of 7 bases from V and 4 bases from J, the junction contained 5 bases not matched to a gene. The CDR3 spans 14 residues. Germline V CDR1 and CDR2: MNHEY, SVGAGI.

This clonotype was seen ten or more times. The chain joins TRBV6-5 to TRBJ2-7, with D possibly being TRBD2 (5 bases). Germline CDR1 and CDR2: MNHEY and SVGAGI. V gave up 6 bases and J gave up 4 bases, with 10 bases separating them. This CDR3 contains 12 residues. The CDR3 DNA is TGTGCCAGCAGCGGGAACTATTACGAGCAGTACTTC. Translation: CASSGNYYEQYF.

This clonotype was picked up many times. The chain joins TRBV6-2 or TRBV6-3 to TRBJ1-2, with D hard to call. The CDR3 has 14 amino acids. V was shortened by 5 bases and J by 1 base, with 11 bases between the two germline ends. CDR1 is MNHEY and CDR2 is SVGEGT in the germline V gene. The CDR3 bases are TGTGCCAGCAGTCAATCGGGAGGTAACTATGGCTACACCTTC. Encoded protein: CASSQSGGNYGYTF.